One and the same sample provided the 13 T cell receptor beta chains below, sequenced in a study of T-cell memory formation after mild COVID-19. Each CDR3 protein is one row after TCRdb ran MiXCR on the 5' RACE reads. The data show approximately 150,000 distinct CDR3 sequences, 10% to 15% seen once. The sample was PBMCs or a T cell subset sorted from them (not recorded which). The receptors were sampled from a man aged 18 to 29 who had mild COVID-19 (a few samples of this study predate the infection). Cell type and time point are not known.

This clonotype was seen a handful of times. V gene TRBV5-1 combines with J gene TRBJ1-1; a possible D gene is TRBD1 (6 bases). Trimming cost V 4 bases and J 4 bases, with 14 bases left between them. The CDR3 sequence is 14 residues long. The germline V gene has CDR1 SGHRS and CDR2 YFSETQ. The CDR3 DNA follows: TGCGCCAGCAGCGACGGAGGGGGAATCACTGAAGCTTTCTTT. It is translated as CASSDGGGITEAFF.

The table lists this clonotype with many counts. The chain joins TRBV12-3 or TRBV12-4 to TRBJ2-5, with 9 nucleotides matching TRBD2. CDR3 length equals 15 residues. Unmatched junction bases numbered 7, after V lost 6 bases and J lost 2 bases. In DNA, the CDR3 is TGTGCCAGCAGAGTTAGCGGGGGAAATCAAGAGACCCAGTACTTC. It is translated as CASRVSGGNQETQYF.

This clonotype was found many times. V and J are TRBV7-2 and TRBJ2-2; possibly TRBD1 or TRBD2 for D (5 bases each). Germline V gene sequence: CDR1 SGHTA, CDR2 FQGNSA. The CDR3 is 16 amino acids. The V and J ends lost 2 bases and 0 bases respectively, with 10 bases between them. CDR3 protein: CASSLQGPSNTGELFF. CDR3 bases: TGTGCCAGCAGCTTACAGGGACCCTCGAACACCGGGGAGCTGTTTTTT. The whole variable domain, remainder taken from reference TRBV7-2 and TRBJ2-2, is GAGVSQSPSNKVTEKGKDVELRCDPISGHTALYWYRQSLGQGLEFLIYFQGNSAPDKSGLPSDRFSAERTGGSVSTLTIQRTQQEDSAVYLCASSLQGPSNTGELFFGEGSRLTVL.

V usage is TRBV11-3 and J usage is TRBJ2-1; 8 bases fit TRBD2. The CDR3 runs 15 residues. V lost 1 base and J lost 8; bases outside the gene matches: 7. Germline CDR1 and CDR2: SGHNT and YENEEA. Here the CDR3 reads CASSLGTGGGYEQFF. In DNA form, the CDR3 reads TGTGCCAGCAGCTTAGGGACCGGGGGGGGATATGAGCAGTTCTTC. The full variable domain, with the rest looked up from reference TRBV11-3 and TRBJ2-1, is EAGVVQSPRYKIIEKKQPVAFWCNPISGHNTLYWYLQNLGQGPELLIRYENEEAVDDSQLPKDRFSAERLKGVDSTLKIQPAELGDSAVYLCASSLGTGGGYEQFFGPGTRLTVL.

This clonotype was detected a few times. The genes are TRBV6-5 and TRBJ2-5; TRBD1 matches at 7 bases. The V and J ends lost 4 bases and 2 bases, in that order; junction bases with no gene match: 4. Germline V lookup: CDR1 MNHEY, CDR2 SVGAGI. CDR3 length: 14 residues. The CDR3 loop reads CASSSRTGQETQYF. CDR3 bases: TGTGCCAGCAGTTCCCGGACAGGACAAGAGACCCAGTACTTC.

The table lists this clonotype with a few counts. The chain employs TRBV27 and TRBJ2-7, with 9 bases that match TRBD1. With 5 bases clipped from V and 8 bases from J, the junction kept 10 bases outside the gene matches. Germline V lookup: CDR1 MNHEY, CDR2 SMNVEV (reference sequence). CDR3 length equals 14 residues. The CDR3 is CASSLAGQGIKQYF. In DNA form, the CDR3 reads TGTGCCAGCAGTCTCGCGGGACAGGGTATCAAGCAGTACTTC.

This clonotype turned up a few times. This chain joins TRBV5-1 and TRBJ2-1, with TRBD2 matching over 9 bases. J was trimmed by 5 bases and V by 4 bases; bases with no gene match: 4. CDR3 size: 14 residues. Germline lookup yields CDR1 SGHRS and CDR2 YFSETQ. The CDR3 bases are TGCGCCAGCAGCCGGACTAGCGTTGACAATGAGCAGTTCTTC. Its protein is CASSRTSVDNEQFF.

V and J are TRBV14 and TRBJ2-7; D gene ambiguous. The CDR3 is made up of 15 amino acids. CDR1 is SGHDN, CDR2 FVKESK, per germline. V dropped 1 base and J dropped 0 bases, with 10 bases sitting between them. The CDR3 is CASSQGALLSYEQYF. CDR3 in DNA: TGTGCCAGCAGCCAAGGAGCCCTACTCTCCTACGAGCAGTACTTC.

This clonotype was observed a few times. The genes are TRBV6-5 and TRBJ2-4; TRBD1 agrees at 8 bases. V was pared by 8 bases and J by 7 bases, with 10 bases of the junction left unmatched. The CDR3 extends over 14 amino acids. Germline V gene lookup returns CDR1 MNHEY and CDR2 SVGAGI. CDR3 region: CASANQDRGNIQYF. CDR3 bases: TGTGCCAGCGCTAATCAAGACAGGGGTAACATTCAGTACTTC.

This clonotype was seen only a few times. This chain joins TRBV6-5 and TRBJ2-7; the match to TRBD2 covers 8 bases. CDR3 length: 14 residues. In germline, CDR1 is MNHEY, CDR2 SVGAGI. Unmatched junction bases numbered 5, after V lost 0 bases and J lost 7 bases. CDR3 residues: CASSYSRLALEQYF. For the CDR3, the DNA is TGTGCCAGCAGTTACTCTAGACTAGCGCTGGAGCAGTACTTC.

This clonotype has more than one count but fewer than ten. The gene calls are TRBV6-5 and TRBJ1-3; D is unresolved. Trimming shortened V by 0 bases and J by 0 bases, and 9 bases separated the two germline ends. CDR1 MNHEY and CDR2 SVGAGI come from the germline V gene. The CDR3 contains 16 residues. The CDR3 sequence: CASSYSGAGSGNTIYF. The CDR3, as DNA: TGTGCCAGCAGTTACTCGGGAGCGGGCTCTGGAAACACCATATATTTT.

This clonotype came up a few times. This chain uses TRBV20-1 with TRBJ1-2; D might be TRBD1 (5 bases). Germline CDR1 and CDR2: DFQATT and SNEGSKA (reference sequence). This CDR3 has 15 residues. V was clipped by 0 bases and J by 2 bases, with 13 bases between them. CDR3 coding DNA: TGCAGTGCTAGAGAATATGGGAGGGGAAACTATGGCTACACCTTC. Translated: CSAREYGRGNYGYTF.

This clonotype was counted a few times. The chain has TRBV18 and TRBJ2-2, with D perhaps matching TRBD1 (6 bases). Trimming pared 3 bases from V and 3 bases from J, leaving 11 bases between. The germline gives CDR1 KGHSH, CDR2 LQKENI. This CDR3 has 15 residues. The CDR3 reads CASSPNREYTGELFF. CDR3 coding DNA: TGTGCCAGCTCACCGAACAGGGAATACACCGGGGAGCTGTTTTTT.